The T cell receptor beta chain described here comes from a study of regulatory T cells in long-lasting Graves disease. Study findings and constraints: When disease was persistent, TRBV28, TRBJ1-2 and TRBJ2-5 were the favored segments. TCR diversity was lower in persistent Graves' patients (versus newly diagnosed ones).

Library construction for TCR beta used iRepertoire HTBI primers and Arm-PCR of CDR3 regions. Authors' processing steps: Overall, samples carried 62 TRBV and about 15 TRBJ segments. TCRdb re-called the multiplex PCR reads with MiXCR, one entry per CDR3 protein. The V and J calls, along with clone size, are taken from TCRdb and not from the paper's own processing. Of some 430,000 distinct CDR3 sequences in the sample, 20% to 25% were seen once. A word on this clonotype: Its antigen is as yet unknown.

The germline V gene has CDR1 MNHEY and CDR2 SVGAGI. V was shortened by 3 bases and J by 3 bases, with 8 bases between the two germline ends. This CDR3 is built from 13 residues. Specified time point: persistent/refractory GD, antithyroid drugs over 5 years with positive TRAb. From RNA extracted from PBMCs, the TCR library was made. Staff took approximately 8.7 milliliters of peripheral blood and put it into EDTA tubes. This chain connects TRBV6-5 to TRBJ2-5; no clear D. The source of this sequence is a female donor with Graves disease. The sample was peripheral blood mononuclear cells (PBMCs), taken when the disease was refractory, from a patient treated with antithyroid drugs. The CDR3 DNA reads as TGTGCCAGCAGTTATCCCAGAAAAGAGACCCAGTACTTC. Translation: CASSYPRKETQYF.